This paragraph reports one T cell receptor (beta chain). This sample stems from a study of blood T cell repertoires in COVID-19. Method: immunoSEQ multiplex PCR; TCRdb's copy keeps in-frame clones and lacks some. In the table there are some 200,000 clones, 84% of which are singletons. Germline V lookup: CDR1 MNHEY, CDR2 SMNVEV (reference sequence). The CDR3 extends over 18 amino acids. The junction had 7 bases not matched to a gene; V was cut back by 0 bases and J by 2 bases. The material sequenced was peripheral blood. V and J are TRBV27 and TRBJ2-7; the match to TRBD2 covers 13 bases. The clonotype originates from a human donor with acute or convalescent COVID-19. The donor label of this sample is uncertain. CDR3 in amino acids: CASSLSPGLAGRAYEQYF. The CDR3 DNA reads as TGTGCCAGCAGTTTATCCCCGGGACTAGCGGGGAGAGCCTACGAGCAGTACTTC.